Below are 19 T cell receptor beta chains sequenced from a single sample in a study of circulating and synovial CD4+ cells in juvenile arthritis. Here immunoSEQ multiplex PCR was the method, and the copy in TCRdb shows in-frame clones only, minus some. The sample has just over 35,000 clones; roughly 94% are singletons. Source material: CD4+ T cells from blood. The source of these receptors is a human donor with juvenile idiopathic arthritis.

This clone is a singleton in its sample. The chain joins TRBV10-3 to TRBJ2-7; 10 bases agree with TRBD1. The trim removed 3 bases at V and 3 bases at J, leaving 8 bases unmatched. CDR1 is ENHRY and CDR2 is SYGVKD in the germline V gene. The CDR3 has 16 amino acids. CDR3 sequence reads: CAISDSGTGAGYEQYF. The CDR3 nucleotides read TGTGCCATCAGTGATTCCGGGACAGGGGCCGGCTACGAGCAGTACTTC.

This clone was detected once. J is TRBJ2-4 and V is TRBV11-2, with 7 bases fitting TRBD1. This CDR3 is 13 amino acids long. The V segment lost 2 bases and the J segment 6 bases; nucleotides outside the gene matches: 1. Per germline, CDR1 SGHAT and CDR2 FQNNGV. The DNA for the CDR3 is TGTGCCAGCAGCTTAAACAGGGGAAACATTCAGTACTTC. Protein sequence: CASSLNRGNIQYF.

A note on this clone: An end of the junction differs from the germline gene, which may be a read error. The same CDR3 is also encoded by other DNA sequences in this sample. The chain uses TRBV5-1 and TRBJ1-6; possibly TRBD1 for D (5 bases). The CDR3 totals 16 residues. Germline values: CDR1 SGHRS, CDR2 YFSETQ. DNA for the CDR3: TGCGCCAGCAGCGACCCTGACAGAATCTATAATTCCCCCCTCCACTTT. Amino acid sequence: CASSDPDRIYNSPLHF.

This rearrangement joins TRBV5-5 to TRBJ2-7; D not resolved. The ends were cut back, 0 bases at V and 6 bases at J, with 16 bases in the middle. In germline, CDR1 is SGHKS, CDR2 YYEKEE (reference sequence). CDR3 size: 15 residues. For the CDR3, the DNA is TGTGCCAGCAGCTTGGTGGGCGCAGATGTGGGCGAGCAGTACTTC. Translating gives CASSLVGADVGEQYF. The variable domain in full, with the rest retrieved from reference TRBV5-5 and TRBJ2-7, is DAGVTQSPTHLIKTRGQQVTLRCSPISGHKSVSWYQQVLGQGPQFIFQYYEKEERGRGNFPDRFSARQFPNYSSELNVNALLLGDSALYLCASSLVGADVGEQYFGPGTRLTVT.

The chain employs TRBV7-2 and TRBJ2-7, with 7 bases matching TRBD2. CDR3 size: 13 residues. Germline V CDR1 and CDR2: SGHTA, FQGNSA. V trimming: 5 bases; J trimming: 6 bases; junction bases outside the gene matches: 7. As DNA, the CDR3 is TGTGCCAGCAGCACGGGGACTACTAGCGAGCAGTACTTC. The encoded protein is CASSTGTTSEQYF.

This clone is a singleton in its sample. The chain uses TRBV19 and TRBJ1-2; 7 bases align to TRBD1. This CDR3 has 13 amino acids. Trimming cost V 6 bases and J 4 bases; bases outside gene matches: 5. Germline CDR1 LNHDA, CDR2 SQIVND (reference sequence). The CDR3 loop reads CASRSTGTYGYTF. DNA of the CDR3: TGTGCCAGTAGGTCGACAGGGACCTATGGCTACACCTTC.

The V and J genes are TRBV7-9 and TRBJ1-5, with 8 nucleotides matching TRBD1. The V gene end was trimmed by 2 bases and the J gene end by 0 bases; junction bases not matched to a gene: 12. Germline V gives CDR1 SEHNR, CDR2 FQNEAQ (reference sequence). The CDR3 spans 19 residues. The CDR3 region is CASSLLIGTGDYSNQPQHF. The CDR3, as DNA: TGTGCCAGCAGCTTACTGATAGGGACAGGAGATTATAGCAATCAGCCCCAGCATTTT.

The rearrangement joins TRBV9 to TRBJ1-3; D uncertain. This CDR3 region has 17 residues. V gave up 3 bases and J gave up 0 bases, with 16 bases separating them. From germline, CDR1 is SGDLS and CDR2 YYNGEE. CDR3 protein: CASSAPHPWSSGNTIYF. CDR3 DNA: TGTGCCAGCAGCGCGCCACACCCCTGGAGCTCTGGAAACACCATATATTTT.

The chain links TRBV5-1 to TRBJ2-2, with 7 bases matching TRBD2. The CDR3 sequence is 17 residues long. CDR1 and CDR2 from the germline V gene are SGHRS and YFSETQ. J gave up 4 bases and V 2 bases, and 11 bases lay outside the gene matches. Here the CDR3 DNA reads TGCGCCAGCAGCTTATACCCCCGGGACTACCCCACCGGGGAGCTGTTTTTT. This encodes CASSLYPRDYPTGELFF.

The chain employs TRBV19 and TRBJ1-4; D unresolved. The CDR3 loop spans 13 amino acids. Germline CDR1 reads LNHDA; CDR2 reads SQIVND (reference sequence). Trimming cost V 2 bases and J 10 bases, with 11 bases left between them. CDR3 coding DNA: TGTGCCAGTAGTATACAAGGCGGGGTAAAACTGTTTTTT. Translation: CASSIQGGVKLFF. The entire variable domain, with the rest obtained from reference TRBV19 and TRBJ1-4, is as follows: DGGITQSPKYLFRKEGQNVTLSCEQNLNHDAMYWYRQDPGQGLRLIYYSQIVNDFQKGDIAEGYSVSREKKESFPLTVTSAQKNPTAFYLCASSIQGGVKLFFGSGTQLSVL.

The J gene is TRBJ2-3, the V gene TRBV6-4; 9 bases line up with TRBD2. With V trimmed by 0 bases and J by 6 bases, 4 bases remained unmatched. There are 15 residues in the CDR3. Germline V gives CDR1 MRHNA, CDR2 SNTAGT. CDR3 sequence reads: CASSDSGLARDTQYF. The CDR3 DNA sequence: TGTGCCAGCAGTGACTCGGGACTAGCAAGGGATACGCAGTATTTT.

The V call is TRBV5-1, the J call TRBJ1-5, with a tentative D call TRBD1 (5 bases). The V and J ends lost 4 bases and 1 base respectively, with 12 bases between them. The CDR3 runs 15 residues. Germline loops: CDR1 SGHRS, CDR2 YFSETQ. The CDR3 DNA reads TGCGCCAGCAGCCGGGGGGGTCGGAGCAATCAGCCCCAGCATTTT. Protein sequence: CASSRGGRSNQPQHF. The variable domain in full, completed from reference TRBV5-1 and TRBJ1-5, reads KAGVTQTPRYLIKTRGQQVTLSCSPISGHRSVSWYQQTPGQGLQFLFEYFSETQRNKGNFPGRFSGRQFSNSRSEMNVSTLELGDSALYLCASSRGGRSNQPQHFGDGTRLSIL.

This rearrangement joins TRBV5-5 to TRBJ1-5; TRBD1 matches 9 bases. The CDR3 totals 17 residues. Trimming took 2 bases from V and 1 from J; bases not matched to a gene: 7. Germline V CDR1 and CDR2: SGHKS, YYEKEE (reference sequence). The CDR3 is CASSLGTGIASNQPQHF. CDR3 in DNA: TGTGCCAGCAGCTTAGGGACAGGGATAGCCAGCAATCAGCCCCAGCATTTT.

The table lists this clone with a few counts. The chain uses TRBV19 and TRBJ1-3, with TRBD1 matching over 7 bases. The V segment lost 7 bases and the J segment 3 bases; nucleotides outside the gene matches: 6. CDR1 is LNHDA, CDR2 SQIVND, per germline (reference sequence). The CDR3 spans 14 residues. In DNA, the CDR3 is TGTGCCAGTAACCCCACAGGGGTTGGAAACACCATATATTTT. Protein product: CASNPTGVGNTIYF.

The chain combines TRBV18 with TRBJ1-6, with TRBD1 as a possible D gene (5 bases). V lost 5 bases and J lost 7, with 9 bases in between. The germline V gene encodes CDR1 KGHSH and CDR2 LQKENI. CDR3 size: 13 residues. The CDR3, as DNA: TGTGCCAGCTCATTCGGGGGAAATTCACCCCTCCACTTT. Translating gives CASSFGGNSPLHF.

V usage is TRBV19 and J usage is TRBJ1-5, with 7 bases aligning to TRBD1. Germline CDR1 is LNHDA and CDR2 is SQIVND (reference sequence). This CDR3 is 16 amino acids long. V shed 6 bases, J shed 6 bases, and the junction held 14 bases outside the gene matches. The CDR3 nucleotides are TGTGCCAGTAGCATATTGACAGGGAAGGATGGTCAGCCCCAGCATTTT. Protein: CASSILTGKDGQPQHF.

The rearrangement uses TRBV7-6 and TRBJ1-1; no reliable D call. This CDR3 is built from 14 residues. The germline V and J ends were trimmed by 0 bases and 2 bases, with 7 bases remaining between them. Germline V gene lookup returns CDR1 SGHVS and CDR2 FNYEAQ. CDR3 nucleotides: TGTGCCAGCAGCTTAGCGGCCGTTAACACTGAAGCTTTCTTT. It encodes CASSLAAVNTEAFF.

The chain is built from TRBV7-2 and TRBJ1-2, with D tentatively TRBD1 (6 bases). Trimming stripped 2 bases from V and 4 bases from J, with 17 bases between. The length of the CDR3 is 16 residues. Germline assignment: CDR1 SGHTA and CDR2 FQGNSA. CDR3 sequence: CASSLLGSTGGYGYTF. DNA for the CDR3: TGTGCCAGCAGCTTATTGGGTTCGACAGGAGGCTATGGCTACACCTTC.

The CDR3 protein is CASSSWGTSTNEQFF. The CDR3 DNA is TGTGCCAGCAGTTCGTGGGGGACTAGCACGAATGAGCAGTTCTTC. The chain couples TRBV6-5 to TRBJ2-1; the match to TRBD2 covers 9 bases. The V gene end was trimmed by 4 bases and the J gene end by 7 bases; junction bases not matched to a gene: 8. The germline gives CDR1 MNHEY, CDR2 SVGAGI. There are 15 residues in the CDR3.